A single sample gave rise to the 22 T cell receptor beta chains below, sequenced in a study of tumor T cells in aggressive B-cell lymphoma. Generated by immunoSEQ multiplex PCR, the TCRdb table keeps only in-frame clones and is missing some. Of 10,000 or so clones in the sample, about 93% are singletons; the top ten hold 3% to 3.5%. Material: tumor tissue. The receptors derive from an adult with diffuse large B cell lymphoma.

The rearrangement joins TRBV4-2 to TRBJ1-6; 7 bases line up with TRBD1. Unmatched junction bases numbered 6, after V lost 0 bases and J lost 4 bases. Germline V gives CDR1 LGHNA, CDR2 YNFKEQ. This CDR3 contains 17 residues. The CDR3 loop is CASSQDWPGQYNSPLHF. In nucleotides, the CDR3 is TGTGCCAGCAGCCAAGATTGGCCGGGACAGTATAATTCACCCCTCCACTTT.

This rearrangement joins TRBV11-2 to TRBJ2-7; D is perhaps TRBD2 (7 bases). CDR1 is SGHAT, CDR2 FQNNGV, per germline. This CDR3 has 15 amino acids. The V end was cut by 5 bases, the J end by 6 bases, with 20 bases between. This CDR3 reads CASSPQGGGTGEQYF. The CDR3 nucleotides read TGTGCCAGCAGCCCCCAGGGAGGGGGTACGGGCGAGCAGTACTTC.

The chain links TRBV5-1 to TRBJ1-6, with 10 bases matching TRBD1. V shed 3 bases, J shed 15 bases, and the junction held 15 bases outside the gene matches. This CDR3 spans 16 amino acids. Germline V gene sequence: CDR1 SGHRS, CDR2 YFSETQ. In DNA form, the CDR3 reads TGCGCCAGCAGCTACTACTCCGGGACAGGGGATCCTTTCCTCCACTTT. It is translated as CASSYYSGTGDPFLHF.

The genes are TRBV10-2 and TRBJ2-6; D ambiguous. The V gene's germline CDR1 is WSHSY and CDR2 SAAADI. This CDR3 has 14 amino acids. Trimming pared 5 bases from V and 1 base from J, leaving 6 bases between. CDR3 DNA sequence: TGCGCCAGCAGTTTCGGGTCTGGGGCCAACGTCCTGACTTTC. As protein: CASSFGSGANVLTF.

J is TRBJ1-4 and V is TRBV19; perhaps TRBD1 as D (6 bases). The V end was cut by 4 bases, the J end by 0 bases, with 9 bases between. The CDR3 is 15 residues long. The germline V gene encodes CDR1 LNHDA and CDR2 SQIVND (reference sequence). The chain's CDR3 is CASSTGQSTNEKLFF. In DNA, the CDR3 is TGTGCCAGTAGTACCGGACAGTCAACTAATGAAAAACTGTTTTTT.

This sequence joins TRBV28 and TRBJ2-2; 9 bases agree with TRBD2. Trimming at V came to 5 bases and at J to 5 bases, leaving 6 bases not matched to a gene. The CDR3 loop spans 15 amino acids. Germline V gene lookup returns CDR1 MDHEN and CDR2 SYDVKM. This chain's CDR3 is CASSPGTSWTGELFF. For the CDR3, the DNA is TGTGCCAGCAGTCCCGGGACTAGCTGGACCGGGGAGCTGTTTTTT. Looking up the rest from reference TRBV28 and TRBJ2-2 gives the full variable domain: DVKVTQSSRYLVKRTGEKVFLECVQDMDHENMFWYRQDPGLGLRLIYFSYDVKMKEKGDIPEGYSVSREKKERFSLILESASTNQTSMYLCASSPGTSWTGELFFGEGSRLTVL.

The rearrangement links TRBV9 to TRBJ1-1; D unresolved. Germline-derived CDR1 and CDR2 are SGDLS and YYNGEE. This CDR3 has 14 amino acids. The V end lost 4 bases, the J end lost 1 base, and 11 bases lay between the germline ends. CDR3 bases: TGTGCCAGCAGCCCGAGAGGAGGGAACACTGAAGCTTTCTTT. Protein sequence: CASSPRGGNTEAFF.

The genes are TRBV6-1 and TRBJ1-5; possible D gene TRBD1, 5 bases. Germline V CDR1 and CDR2: MNHNS, SASEGT. The CDR3 is 15 amino acids. With 2 bases removed from V and 7 bases from J, the gap between germline ends came to 15 bases. DNA of the CDR3: TGTGCCAGCAGTGAAACAAAAGGGGTTGGCCAGCCCCAGCATTTT. This sequence encodes CASSETKGVGQPQHF.

This chain links TRBV14 with TRBJ1-1; D is uncertain. There are 13 residues in the CDR3. V lost 0 bases and J 5 bases, leaving 7 bases between the germline ends. Per the germline V gene, CDR1 is SGHDN and CDR2 is FVKESK. The CDR3 here is CASSQDRFTEAFF. The CDR3 DNA is TGTGCCAGCAGCCAAGATAGATTTACTGAAGCTTTCTTT.

This chain links TRBV29-1 with TRBJ2-1; 11 positions agree with TRBD2. The length of the CDR3 is 14 residues. Losses at the gene ends were 1 base for V and 4 bases for J; bases not matched to a gene: 0. In germline, CDR1 is SQVTM, CDR2 ANQGSEA. This CDR3 reads CSVEGTSGYNEQFF. CDR3 in DNA: TGCAGCGTTGAAGGGACTAGCGGGTACAATGAGCAGTTCTTC.

The CDR3 coding sequence is TGTGCCTGGAGTGGAGACAGGGGCACAGATACGCAGTATTTT. Translation: CAWSGDRGTDTQYF. The chain has TRBV30 and TRBJ2-3; 7 nucleotides agree with TRBD1. CDR3 length equals 14 residues. Germline V gene data show CDR1 as GTSNPN and CDR2 as SVGIG (reference sequence). The trim removed 1 base at V and 1 base at J, leaving 2 bases unmatched.

The chain uses TRBV29-1 and TRBJ1-2, with D perhaps TRBD1 (5 bases). Per germline, CDR1 SQVTM and CDR2 ANQGSEA. V lost 7 bases, J lost 2 bases, and 20 bases lay in between. The CDR3 sequence is 15 residues long. The CDR3 DNA is TGCAGCGCCCGTCAGGGTCCGACCCTCAACTATGGCTACACCTTC. This codes for CSARQGPTLNYGYTF.

In nucleotides, the CDR3 is TGTGCCAGCAGTGCGGGACAGGGCACAGATACGCAGTATTTT. It is translated as CASSAGQGTDTQYF. The chain uses TRBV6-1 and TRBJ2-3, with 8 nucleotides matching TRBD1. From germline, CDR1 is MNHNS and CDR2 SASEGT. The junction had 1 base not matched to a gene; V was cut back by 4 bases and J by 1 base. The CDR3 consists of 14 residues.

The chain is built from TRBV5-5 and TRBJ2-7; 9 bases map to TRBD1. This CDR3 has 15 residues. The V gene's germline CDR1 is SGHKS and CDR2 YYEKEE (reference sequence). With 3 bases clipped from V and 6 bases from J, the junction kept 10 bases outside the gene matches. CDR3 in amino acids: CASSWSGTGISEQYF. The CDR3 coding sequence is TGTGCCAGCAGCTGGTCCGGGACAGGGATCAGCGAGCAGTACTTC.

A single count supports this clone. The chain uses TRBV30 and TRBJ1-1; TRBD1 matches 8 bases. V dropped 4 bases and J dropped 1; count of bases not matched to a gene: 5. The CDR3 has 14 amino acids. Looked up from germline, CDR1 is GTSNPN and CDR2 is SVGIG (reference sequence). For the CDR3, the DNA is TGTGCCTGGATCCGACAGGGGCCGAACACTGAAGCTTTCTTT. This sequence encodes CAWIRQGPNTEAFF.

This clone showed up just a few times. J is TRBJ2-7 and V is TRBV15, with TRBD2 matching 9 bases. V was clipped by 0 bases and J by 6 bases; unmatched bases: 12. The germline V gene encodes CDR1 LNHNV and CDR2 YYDKDF (reference sequence). The CDR3 has 17 residues. As DNA, the CDR3 is TGTGCCACCAGCAGAGATCTGGAAGGCGGGAGGGCCGCCGAGCAGTACTTC. It codes for CATSRDLEGGRAAEQYF.

The rearrangement uses TRBV19 and TRBJ1-3; possibly TRBD1 for D (5 bases). The CDR3 loop spans 16 amino acids. Per the germline V gene, CDR1 is LNHDA and CDR2 is SQIVND (reference sequence). Trimming cost V 6 bases and J 1 base, with 16 bases left between them. The CDR3 here is CASSTLEGLSGNTIYF. CDR3 nucleotide sequence: TGTGCCAGTAGCACCTTGGAGGGGCTATCTGGAAACACCATATATTTT.

J is TRBJ2-7 and V is TRBV11-1; D gene ambiguous. V lost 0 bases to trimming and J lost 5 bases, with 5 bases between them. Germline CDR1 and CDR2: SGHAT and FQDESV (reference sequence). This CDR3 comprises 12 residues. CDR3 residues: CASSLAGNEQYF. The CDR3 DNA sequence: TGTGCCAGCAGCTTAGCGGGCAACGAGCAGTACTTC.

This clone turned up a few times. The V call is TRBV9, the J call TRBJ2-7; D is unresolved. Germline CDR1 SGDLS, CDR2 YYNGEE. This CDR3 is 13 amino acids long. Trimming removed 7 bases at V and 5 bases at J, with 16 bases between. The CDR3 region is CASASGSRDEQYF. Written as DNA, the CDR3 is TGTGCCAGCGCGTCCGGGTCACGGGACGAGCAGTACTTC. Full variable domain (missing parts from reference TRBV9 and TRBJ2-7): DSGVTQTPKHLITATGQRVTLRCSPRSGDLSVYWYQQSLDQGLQFLIQYYNGEERAKGNILERFSAQQFPDLHSELNLSSLELGDSALYFCASASGSRDEQYFGPGTRLTVT.

The chain links TRBV30 to TRBJ2-1; a weak D match, TRBD1 (6 bases). Germline CDR1 and CDR2: GTSNPN and SVGIG (reference sequence). Trimming stripped 6 bases from V and 0 bases from J, with 12 bases between. The CDR3 is made up of 14 amino acids. In DNA form, the CDR3 reads TGTGCCTGCCACGGGACAATCTCCTACAATGAGCAGTTCTTC. As protein: CACHGTISYNEQFF.

The rearrangement links TRBV27 to TRBJ1-2; D uncertain. V shed 0 bases and J shed 8 bases, with 13 bases lying between them. Germline CDR1 reads MNHEY; CDR2 reads SMNVEV (reference sequence). The CDR3 spans 14 residues. The CDR3 reads CASSLSDGNGGYTF. The CDR3 nucleotides are TGTGCCAGCAGTTTATCGGACGGGAATGGAGGCTACACCTTC.

The V gene is TRBV7-2, the J gene TRBJ2-5; 12 bases align to TRBD2. Germline V CDR1 and CDR2: SGHTA, FQGNSA. This CDR3 has 16 residues. Trimming removed 6 bases from V and 5 bases from J; junction bases left unmatched: 10. The CDR3 region has the DNA TGTGCCAGCAGTTCTGCTAGCGGGAGGGCCACGGAGACCCAGTACTTC. This encodes CASSSASGRATETQYF.